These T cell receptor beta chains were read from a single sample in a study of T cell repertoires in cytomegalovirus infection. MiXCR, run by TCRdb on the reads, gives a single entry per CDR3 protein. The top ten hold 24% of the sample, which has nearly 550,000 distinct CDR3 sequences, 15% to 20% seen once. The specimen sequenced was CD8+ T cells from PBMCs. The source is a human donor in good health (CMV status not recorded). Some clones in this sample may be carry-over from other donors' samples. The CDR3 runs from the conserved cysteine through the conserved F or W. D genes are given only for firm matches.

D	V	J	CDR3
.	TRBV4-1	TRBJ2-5	CASSQYREETQYF
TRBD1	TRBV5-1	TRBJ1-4	CASSWDRVNEKLFF
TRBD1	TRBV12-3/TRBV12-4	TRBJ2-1	CASTTADRGGSYNEQFF
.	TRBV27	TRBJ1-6	CASRLGGHLNSPLHF
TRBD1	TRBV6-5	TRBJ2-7	CASRTGTGAREQYF
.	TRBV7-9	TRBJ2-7	CASSHRDNSYEQYF
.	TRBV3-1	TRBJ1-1	CASSPRFQGLKNTEAFF
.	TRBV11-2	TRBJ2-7	CASSLDSGTSYEQYF
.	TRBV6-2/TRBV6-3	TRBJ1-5	CASSDLEGVGNQPQHF
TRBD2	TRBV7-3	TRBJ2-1	CASSLTPSGGLDEQFF
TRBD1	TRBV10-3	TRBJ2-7	CAAFGGQANYEQYF
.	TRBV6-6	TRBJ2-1	CASSSRDGGAYNEQFF
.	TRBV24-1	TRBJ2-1	CATSGNVGHNEQFF
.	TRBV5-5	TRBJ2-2	CASSSTNRPGGTGELFF
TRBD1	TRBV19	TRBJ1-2	CASSRGQVATYGYTF
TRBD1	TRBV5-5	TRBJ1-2	CASSYGTASRYGYTF
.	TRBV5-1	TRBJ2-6	CASSDNSGANVLTF
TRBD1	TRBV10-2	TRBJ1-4	CASSESYGTVNEKLFF
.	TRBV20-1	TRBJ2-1	CSARGLRVEQFF
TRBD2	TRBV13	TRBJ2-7	CASSPIPGLEGSYEQYF
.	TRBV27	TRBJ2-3	CASSAIRGQEDTQYF
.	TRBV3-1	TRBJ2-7	CASSPPPPADSYEQYF
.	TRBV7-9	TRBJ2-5	CASSPRTAETQYF
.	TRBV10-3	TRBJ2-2	CAISPGGGGNTGELFF
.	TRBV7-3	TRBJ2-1	CASSLIASPTYNEQFF